This T cell receptor (delta chain) was sequenced during a study of γδ T cells in repeated Plasmodium falciparum infection. Study as a whole: Donors were malaria-exposed Malian children or age- and gender-matched Australian children. Sampling occurred at baseline, pre-infection for selected infections, and 21 days post-infection.

TCRdb re-processed the multiplex PCR reads using CATT. The data show around 50,000 delta-chain clones, with 1.5% to 2% seen just once and approximately 16% held by the top ten. In its sample, this clone is large (0.1 to 1%). Within the sample, other DNA sequences also encode this same CDR3. The sequence was obtained from a pool of human donors (malaria-infected and uninfected, not separated). What was sequenced was gamma-delta T cells from blood.

The CDR3 DNA is TGTGCTCTTGGGGAACTAGGAGGGATACGCATTAAACTCATCTTT. Protein product: CALGELGGIRIKLIF. The chain joins TRDV1 to TRDJ1, with 8 positions matching TRDD3. CDR3 length equals 15 residues. V shed 0 bases and J 7 bases; nucleotides not matched to a gene: 7. The germline CDR1 and CDR2 sequences are TSWWSYY and QGS.